A selection of T cell receptor beta chains follows, all from one sample in a study of CD8 T cells in Susac syndrome. Via MiXCR, TCRdb re-called the immunoSEQ multiplex PCR reads, giving one row per CDR3 protein. The data contain over 120,000 distinct CDR3 sequences, approximately 94% of them singletons. Sample: CD4+ T cells from PBMCs. Receptors were obtained from a human donor in good health. Both conserved end residues are part of each CDR3. A D gene is named only where the DNA matches it firmly. Some rows have no size entry. The others give once, few or many, or a class for an expanded clone.

>.|TRBV6-5|TRBD1|TRBJ1-1
CASSYSKWGQRATEAFF
TGCGCCAGCAGTTACTCTAAATGGGGACAGCGGGCCACTGAAGCTTTCTTT
>.|TRBV15|.|TRBJ1-2
CATSRDLRYGYTF
TGTGCCACCAGCAGAGATCTGAGATATGGCTACACCTTC
>.|TRBV7-9|TRBD2|TRBJ2-5
CASSSTSGRPQETQYF
TGTGCCAGCAGCTCAACTAGCGGACGCCCACAAGAGACCCAGTACTTC
>.|TRBV3-1|.|TRBJ1-1
CASSQDRGHRSTEAFF
TGTGCCAGCAGCCAAGATCGGGGACACCGAAGCACTGAAGCTTTCTTT
>.|TRBV5-4|TRBD1|TRBJ2-7
CASSAGTGGSYEQYF
TGTGCCAGCAGCGCCGGGACAGGGGGCTCCTACGAGCAGTACTTC
>once|TRBV12-3/TRBV12-4|.|TRBJ2-2
CATRRTLTFNTGELFF
TGTGCCACCAGGCGGACGTTAACCTTCAACACCGGGGAGCTGTTTTTT
>.|TRBV12-3/TRBV12-4|.|TRBJ2-1
CASVFSPSGYNEQFF
TGTGCCAGCGTTTTTAGCCCCAGCGGCTACAATGAGCAGTTCTTC
>.|TRBV28|.|TRBJ1-1
CASSLVRRDTEAFF
TGTGCCAGCAGTTTGGTCCGACGGGACACTGAAGCTTTCTTT
>.|TRBV20-1|.|TRBJ2-3
CSARATTDTQYF
TGCAGTGCCAGGGCCACCACAGATACGCAGTATTTT
>.|TRBV13|TRBD1|TRBJ1-2
CASGTSGGNGYGYTF
TGTGCCAGCGGGACCTCAGGGGGCAACGGCTATGGCTACACCTTC
>.|TRBV19|TRBD1|TRBJ1-1
CASSATGGSSYRNTEAFF
TGTGCCAGTAGTGCGACAGGGGGGTCATCTTACCGAAACACTGAAGCTTTCTTT
>.|TRBV5-8|.|TRBJ1-5
CASSGGLGSNQPQHF
TGTGCCAGCAGCGGGGGTCTAGGAAGCAATCAGCCCCAGCATTTT
>.|TRBV29-1|.|TRBJ2-1
CSVEEPLGGQNEQFF
TGCAGCGTTGAAGAGCCCTTGGGGGGTCAGAATGAGCAGTTCTTC
>.|TRBV7-8|.|TRBJ2-1
CASTDSGTYNEQFF
TGTGCCAGCACGGATAGCGGAACTTACAATGAGCAGTTCTTC
>.|TRBV7-8|TRBD2|TRBJ2-2
CASSPGLAGAPNTGELFF
TGTGCCAGCAGCCCAGGACTAGCGGGAGCCCCGAACACCGGGGAGCTGTTTTTT
>.|TRBV29-1|.|TRBJ2-2
CSVAGNPNTGELFF
TGCAGCGTGGCGGGGAATCCGAACACCGGGGAGCTGTTTTTT
>once|TRBV9|TRBD2|TRBJ2-7
CASSEGLAGEQYF
TGTGCCAGCAGCGAGGGACTAGCTGGCGAGCAGTACTTC
>.|TRBV30|.|TRBJ1-4
CAWSVLEGEKLFF
TGTGCCTGGAGTGTACTCGAAGGGGAAAAACTGTTTTTT
>.|TRBV5-1|.|TRBJ2-1
CASSPDSSSYNEQFF
TGCGCCAGCAGCCCGGACAGCAGCTCCTACAATGAGCAGTTCTTC
>once|TRBV2|.|TRBJ2-7
CASSDHYEQYF
TGTGCCAGCAGTGACCACTACGAGCAGTACTTC
>.|TRBV6-4|TRBD1|TRBJ2-2
CASGADRANTGELFF
TGTGCCAGCGGTGCTGACAGGGCGAACACCGGGGAGCTGTTTTTT
>.|TRBV6-2/TRBV6-3|TRBD2|TRBJ2-7
CASRSGLAGGPFAYEQYF
TGTGCCAGCAGATCCGGACTAGCGGGAGGCCCTTTTGCATACGAGCAGTACTTC
>few|TRBV18|.|TRBJ2-1
CASSPRGSYNEQFF
TGTGCCAGCTCACCAAGGGGCTCCTACAATGAGCAGTTCTTC
>once|TRBV5-4|TRBD2|TRBJ2-2
CASSPRGAGVETGELFF
TGTGCCAGCAGCCCCAGAGGAGCGGGAGTTGAGACCGGGGAGCTGTTTTTT
>.|TRBV27|TRBD1|TRBJ2-7
CASSGPDRVEQYF
TGTGCCAGCAGTGGACCAGACAGGGTCGAGCAGTACTTC
>.|TRBV20-1|TRBD2|TRBJ2-5
CSAIPASGKETQYF
TGCAGTGCTATTCCCGCTAGCGGTAAAGAGACCCAGTACTTC
>.|TRBV3-1|.|TRBJ1-5
CASSRRVSNQPQHF
TGTGCCAGCAGCCGGAGGGTTAGCAATCAGCCCCAGCATTTT
>.|TRBV6-1|.|TRBJ2-3
CASREDSLPIGGFDTQYF
TGTGCCAGCAGAGAGGACTCCTTACCCATAGGAGGGTTCGATACGCAGTATTTT
>.|TRBV28|TRBD1|TRBJ2-7
CASSTSGGPPGQYF
TGTGCCAGCAGTACCTCAGGGGGACCTCCTGGGCAGTACTTC
>.|TRBV6-2/TRBV6-3|TRBD1|TRBJ1-5
CASSGTGSINQPQHF
TGTGCCAGCAGCGGGACAGGGTCTATTAATCAGCCCCAGCATTTT
>.|TRBV28|TRBD1|TRBJ1-5
CASSSSGQGGNQPQHF
TGTGCCAGCAGTTCCTCGGGACAGGGTGGCAATCAGCCCCAGCATTTT
>.|TRBV3-1|.|TRBJ2-1
CASSRNNEQFF
TGTGCCAGCAGCCGGAACAATGAGCAGTTCTTC
>.|TRBV5-4|TRBD2|TRBJ2-2
CASSSLLAGGPDTGELFF
TGTGCCAGCAGCTCACTACTAGCGGGAGGGCCCGACACCGGGGAGCTGTTTTTT
>.|TRBV11-2|TRBD2|TRBJ2-1
CASSLERLAIYEQFF
TGTGCCAGCAGCTTAGAAAGACTAGCGATTTATGAGCAGTTCTTC
>.|TRBV5-1|.|TRBJ2-7
CASSSRGYEQYF
TGCGCCAGCAGCTCCAGGGGCTACGAGCAGTACTTC